A selection of T cell receptor beta chains follows, all from one sample in a study of OX40 agonist ivuxolimab in advanced cancers. Clones were read by immunoSEQ multiplex PCR, and TCRdb kept only the in-frame ones, dropping some. The table shows 48,000 or so clones, with about 88% occurring only once. Sample: CD4+ or CD8+ T cells sorted from blood, taken in a trial of the OX40 agonist ivuxolimab. The receptors were gathered from an adult with an advanced solid tumor such as melanoma, head and neck, liver or kidney cancer. The CDR3 runs from the conserved cysteine through the conserved F or W.

TRBV29-1,TRBJ1-2,CSFRPYEIYGYTF
TRBV27,TRBJ2-1,CASGRRLADNEQFF
TRBV5-1,TRBJ2-5,CASSFIGGINKETQYF
TRBV5-1,TRBJ1-1,CASSLSVSTEAFF
TRBV19,TRBJ2-5,CASRGQGRVNQETQYF
TRBV14,TRBJ1-2,CASSQESWEIWTGVNYGYTF
TRBV27,TRBJ2-6,CASSKQGWGQMANVLTF
TRBV5-4,TRBJ2-2,CASSRGTSSGELFF
TRBV27,TRBJ2-3,CASSLVLATDTQYF
TRBV10-3,TRBJ2-1,CAISEGLAAYNEQFF
TRBV6-6,TRBJ2-5,CASSTSAGAVETQYF
TRBV5-6,TRBJ1-3,CASSSQGTGNTIYF
TRBV30,TRBJ1-4,CAWGQTEKLFF
TRBV5-4,TRBJ2-1,CASRPTSGPSYNEQFF
TRBV5-1,TRBJ2-5,CASSLEPGTGLETQYF
TRBV27,TRBJ2-2,CASTESGWGGELFF
TRBV19,TRBJ2-3,CASSISGNTDTQYF
TRBV19,TRBJ1-1,CATTPGQDSPEAFF
TRBV10-2,TRBJ2-7,CASSDLGGGEQYF
TRBV18,TRBJ1-1,CASSPPSGGSNTEAFF
TRBV7-2,TRBJ1-5,CASSITGDQPQHF
TRBV7-9,TRBJ1-6,CASSRTGGNSPLHF
TRBV2,TRBJ2-1,CASSGLNNEQFF
TRBV6-1,TRBJ2-1,CASSVNSGSYNEQFF
TRBV9,TRBJ2-1,CASSLSLNEQFF
TRBV4-3,TRBJ2-1,CASSARPGEGNEQFF
TRBV5-1,TRBJ1-5,CASSLDSGNQPQHF
TRBV7-2,TRBJ1-3,CASSLLSGSSGNTIYF
TRBV6-4,TRBJ2-7,CASSDSVISYEQYF
TRBV6-6,TRBJ2-1,CASGKGLVVLDEQFF
TRBV19,TRBJ1-1,CASSAATRAFF
TRBV27,TRBJ1-2,CASSSQGNYGYTF
TRBV4-1,TRBJ2-7,CASSQDGQGFGEQYF
TRBV19,TRBJ2-7,CASSIDRAASYEQYF
TRBV7-9,TRBJ2-7,CASSLGLAGGYEQYF
TRBV7-3,TRBJ2-7,CASSLNPGVAYEQYF
TRBV5-4,TRBJ2-4,CASSLAGMAKNIQYF
TRBV5-1,TRBJ2-5,CASSSGTQETQYF
TRBV19,TRBJ2-3,CASRNMGTDTQYF
TRBV18,TRBJ1-1,CASSPWSGADTEAFF
TRBV14,TRBJ1-6,CASSQAGGSPLHF
TRBV7-6,TRBJ2-6,CASSFEDSGANVLTF
TRBV19,TRBJ2-5,CASSSRLAGLAETQYF
TRBV19,TRBJ2-3,CASSPAGQGTDTQYF
TRBV5-4,TRBJ1-1,CASSLPDTYTEAFF
TRBV29-1,TRBJ1-1,CSVGYRGVNTEAFF
TRBV9,TRBJ2-1,CASSAGVFSYNEQFF
TRBV6-6,TRBJ2-3,CASSNLQPSGVDTQYF
TRBV29-1,TRBJ1-1,CSESQGAEAFF
TRBV29-1,TRBJ1-1,CSVDGGTGLNTEAFF
TRBV5-1,TRBJ2-5,CASSTGQGWETQYF
TRBV28,TRBJ1-1,CASGGGVNTEAFF
TRBV30,TRBJ1-1,CACAQFFKGTEAFF